This T cell receptor beta chain was documented in a study of shared clonotypes between healthy human individuals. Generated by immunoSEQ multiplex PCR, the TCRdb table keeps only in-frame clones and is missing some. The sample records approximately 710,000 clones, 90% being singletons. The V and J ends lost 1 base and 0 bases respectively, with 7 bases between them. The CDR3 consists of 14 residues. CDR1 and CDR2 from the germline V gene are GTSNPN and SVGIG (reference sequence). The rearrangement joins TRBV30 to TRBJ2-1, with unresolved D. The sequence came from a man aged 18 to 29 in good health. Some clones in this sample may be carry-over from other donors' samples. The sequencing input was memory CD8+ T cells from PBMCs. Subset defined: CD45RO+ cells pooled with CCR7-negative TemRA cells. CDR3 sequence: CAWSAEFSYNEQFF. CDR3 in DNA: TGTGCCTGGAGTGCAGAATTCTCCTACAATGAGCAGTTCTTC.